The clone carrying this T cell receptor (beta chain) has at least ten counts. Its antigen is unknown. Samples came from axillary lymph nodes draining the breast cancer. The sample comes from a study of breast tumors, draining lymph nodes, adjacent tissues. TCRdb re-derived calls from the multiplex PCR reads in MiXCR, one entry per CDR3 protein. The sample shows about 140,000 distinct CDR3 sequences, approximately 29% of them seen only once. Study outcomes and limitations: The data were judged consistent with most tumor T cells coming from lymph node and expanding in tumor. Luminal-like breast cancer showed significantly higher tumor–nontumor repertoire similarity than basal-like. The lymph node origin of tumor T cells was framed as consistent with a hypothesis, not demonstrated. Tumors had less TCR diversity than lymph nodes, more than nontumor tissue.

The germline V gene has CDR1 LGHDT and CDR2 YNNKEL (reference sequence). V trimming: 4 bases; J trimming: 7 bases; junction bases outside the gene matches: 8. The CDR3 contains 14 residues. V is TRBV3-1 and J is TRBJ1-2, with 8 bases lining up with TRBD1. Specimen: axillary lymph node tissue. The receptor comes from a female donor with breast cancer. Some clones in this sample may be carry-over from other donors' samples. The CDR3 nucleotides read TGTGCCAGCAGCCCGAAAGACAGGGGAGGTGGCTACACCTTC. Its translation is CASSPKDRGGGYTF.